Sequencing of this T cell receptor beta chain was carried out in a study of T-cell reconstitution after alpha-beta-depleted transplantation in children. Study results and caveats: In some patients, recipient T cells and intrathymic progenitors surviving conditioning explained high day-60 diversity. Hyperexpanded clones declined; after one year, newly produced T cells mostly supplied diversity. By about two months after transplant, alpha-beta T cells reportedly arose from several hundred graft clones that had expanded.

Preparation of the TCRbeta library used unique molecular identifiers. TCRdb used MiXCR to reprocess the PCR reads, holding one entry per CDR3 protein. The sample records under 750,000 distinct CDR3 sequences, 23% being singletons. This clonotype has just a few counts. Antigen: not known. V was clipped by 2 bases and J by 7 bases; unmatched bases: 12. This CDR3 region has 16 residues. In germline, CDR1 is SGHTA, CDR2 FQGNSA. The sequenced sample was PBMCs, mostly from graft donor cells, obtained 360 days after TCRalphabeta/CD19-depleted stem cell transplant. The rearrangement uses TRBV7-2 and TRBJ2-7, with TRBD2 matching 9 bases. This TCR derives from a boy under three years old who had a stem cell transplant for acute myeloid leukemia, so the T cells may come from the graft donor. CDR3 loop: CASSLYRAGGLGEQYF. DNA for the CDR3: TGTGCCAGCAGCTTATACCGGGCGGGGGGGTTGGGAGAGCAGTACTTC.